This T cell receptor (beta chain) was documented in a study of blood T cell repertoires in COVID-19. CDR3 length equals 13 residues. The germline V and J ends were trimmed by 5 bases and 8 bases, with 13 bases remaining between them. The germline CDR1 and CDR2 sequences are SNHLY and FYNNEI. The authors' processing: Scientists estimated how many nucleated cells there were by amplifying reference gene primers. TCRdb's copy holds only in-frame clones and misses some; the assay was immunoSEQ multiplex PCR. The DNA was the basis for D and trimming; V, J and clone size are from that table. The table shows 55,000 to 80,000 clones, with around 73% occurring only once.

The genes are TRBV2 and TRBJ2-4; D may be TRBD1 (6 bases). The sequence was obtained from a man aged 55 to 70 with COVID-19, enrolled during active disease. The material sequenced was peripheral blood. CDR3 sequence: CASSSTGLDIQYF. In DNA, the CDR3 is TGTGCCAGCAGTTCTACAGGGCTGGACATTCAGTACTTC.